This T cell receptor (beta chain) was observed in a study of blood T cell repertoires in COVID-19. Repertoires were generated with immunoSEQ multiplex PCR, while TCRdb's copy carries only in-frame clones and drops some. The data show roughly 280,000 clones, around 89% seen once. This CDR3 comprises 15 residues. Germline CDR1 is MNHEY and CDR2 is SMNVEV (reference sequence). Trimming removed 4 bases at V and 8 bases at J, with 17 bases between. Participants spanned ages about 18 to 100 years and resided in roughly 26 US areas. The specimen sequenced was PBMCs or T cells enriched from blood (not recorded which). The chain is built from TRBV27 and TRBJ1-4; D is perhaps TRBD1 (5 bases). This TCR derives from a woman aged 45-65 years who had recovered from COVID-19. The CDR3 DNA is TGTGCCAGCAGTTCCGGAAGACAGCCAGGGGAAAAACTGTTTTTT. Protein: CASSSGRQPGEKLFF.